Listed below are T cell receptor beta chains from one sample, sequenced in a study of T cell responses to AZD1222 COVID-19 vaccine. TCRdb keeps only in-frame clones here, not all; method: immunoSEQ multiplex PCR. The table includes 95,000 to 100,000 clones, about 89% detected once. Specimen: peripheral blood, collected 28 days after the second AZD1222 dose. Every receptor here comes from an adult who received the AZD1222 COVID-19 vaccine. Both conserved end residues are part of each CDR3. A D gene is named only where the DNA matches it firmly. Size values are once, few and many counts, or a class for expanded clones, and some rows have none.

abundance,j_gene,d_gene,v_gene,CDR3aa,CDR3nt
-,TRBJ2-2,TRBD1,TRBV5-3,CARSFRDRDTGELFF,TGTGCCAGAAGCTTTCGGGACAGGGACACCGGGGAGCTGTTTTTT
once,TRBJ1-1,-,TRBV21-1,CASSKGNRGRRTEAFF,TGTGCCAGCAGCAAAGGTAACAGGGGTCGGAGGACTGAAGCTTTCTTT
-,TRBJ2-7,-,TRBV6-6,CASRDPYEQYF,TGTGCCAGCAGGGACCCCTACGAGCAGTACTTC
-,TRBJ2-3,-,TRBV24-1,CATSDSTDTQYF,TGTGCCACCAGTGATTCAACAGATACGCAGTATTTT
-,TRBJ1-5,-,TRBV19,CASSGGSYSNQPQHF,TGTGCCAGTAGTGGGGGCAGTTATAGCAATCAGCCCCAGCATTTT
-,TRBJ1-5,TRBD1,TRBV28,CASSLSTGYQPQHF,TGTGCCAGCAGTTTATCGACAGGGTATCAGCCCCAGCATTTT
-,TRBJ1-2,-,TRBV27,CASSIQGSYGYTF,TGTGCCAGCAGTATACAGGGATCTTATGGCTACACCTTC
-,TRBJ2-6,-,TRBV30,CAWRVGASGANVLTF,TGTGCCTGGAGGGTGGGGGCGTCTGGGGCCAACGTCCTGACTTTC
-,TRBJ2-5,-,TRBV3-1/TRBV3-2,CASSRGLQETQYF,TGTGCCAGCAGTCGGGGGCTCCAAGAGACCCAGTACTTC
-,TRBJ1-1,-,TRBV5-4,CASSLRGMNTEAFF,TGTGCCAGCAGCTTAAGGGGAATGAACACTGAAGCTTTCTTT
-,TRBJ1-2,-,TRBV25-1,CASSELIGLGGYTF,TGTGCCAGCAGTGAGTTAATTGGGTTAGGAGGCTACACCTTC
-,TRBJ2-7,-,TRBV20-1,CSANLESEQYF,TGCAGTGCTAACCTAGAGAGCGAGCAGTACTTC
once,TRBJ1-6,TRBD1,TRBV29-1,CSVRDRGSNSPLHF,TGCAGCGTGAGGGACAGGGGGAGTAATTCACCCCTCCACTTT